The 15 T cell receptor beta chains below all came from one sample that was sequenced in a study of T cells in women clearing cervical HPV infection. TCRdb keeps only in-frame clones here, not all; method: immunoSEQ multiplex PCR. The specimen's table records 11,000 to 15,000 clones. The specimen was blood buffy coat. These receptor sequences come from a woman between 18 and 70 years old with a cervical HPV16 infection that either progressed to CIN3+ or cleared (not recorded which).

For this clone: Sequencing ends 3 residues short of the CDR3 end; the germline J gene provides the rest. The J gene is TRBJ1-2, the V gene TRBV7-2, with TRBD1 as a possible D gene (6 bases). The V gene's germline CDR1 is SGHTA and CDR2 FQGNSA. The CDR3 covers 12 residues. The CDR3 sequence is CASSLQGFVYTF. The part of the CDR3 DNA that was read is TGTGCCAGCAGCTTACAGGGGTTTGTC.

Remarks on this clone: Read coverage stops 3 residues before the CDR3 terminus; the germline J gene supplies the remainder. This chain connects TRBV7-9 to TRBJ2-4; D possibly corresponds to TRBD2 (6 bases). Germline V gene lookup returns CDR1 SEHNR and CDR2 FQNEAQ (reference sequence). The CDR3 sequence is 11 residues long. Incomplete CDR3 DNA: TGTGCCAGCAGTCCGGACTATGGT. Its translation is CASSPDYG. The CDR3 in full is CASSPDYGQYF. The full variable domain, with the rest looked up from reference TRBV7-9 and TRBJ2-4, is DTGVSQNPRHKITKRGQNVTFRCDPISEHNRLYWYRQTLGQGPEFLTYFQNEAQLEKSRLLSDRFSAERPKGSFSTLEIQRTEQGDSAMYLCASSPDYGQYFGAGTRLSVL.

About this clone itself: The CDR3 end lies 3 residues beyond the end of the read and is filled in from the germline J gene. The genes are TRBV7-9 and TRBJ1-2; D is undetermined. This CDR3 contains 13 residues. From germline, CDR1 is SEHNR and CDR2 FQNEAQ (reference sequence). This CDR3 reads CASSRAGSYDYTF. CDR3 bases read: TGTGCCAGCAGCCGGGCGGGGTCCTACGAC.

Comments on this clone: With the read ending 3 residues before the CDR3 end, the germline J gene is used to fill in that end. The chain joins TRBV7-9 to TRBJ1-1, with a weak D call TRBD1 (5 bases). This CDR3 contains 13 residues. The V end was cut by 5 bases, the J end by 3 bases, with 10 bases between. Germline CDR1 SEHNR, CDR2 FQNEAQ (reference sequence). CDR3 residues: CASSAQGDTEAFF. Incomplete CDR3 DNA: TGTGCCAGCAGCGCTCAGGGTGACACTGAA.

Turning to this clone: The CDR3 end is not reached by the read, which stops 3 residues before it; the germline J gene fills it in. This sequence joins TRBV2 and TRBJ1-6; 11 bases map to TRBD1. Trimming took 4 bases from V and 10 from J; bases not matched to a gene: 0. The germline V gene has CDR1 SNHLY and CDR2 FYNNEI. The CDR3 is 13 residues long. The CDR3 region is CASSGTGGSPLHF. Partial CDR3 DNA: TGTGCCAGCAGTGGGACAGGGGGCTCACCC. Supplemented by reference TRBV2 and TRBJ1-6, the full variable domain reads EPEVTQTPSHQVTQMGQEVILRCVPISNHLYFYWYRQILGQKVEFLVSFYNNEISEKSEIFDDQFSVERPDGSNFTLKIRSTKLEDSAMYFCASSGTGGSPLHFGNGTRLTVT.

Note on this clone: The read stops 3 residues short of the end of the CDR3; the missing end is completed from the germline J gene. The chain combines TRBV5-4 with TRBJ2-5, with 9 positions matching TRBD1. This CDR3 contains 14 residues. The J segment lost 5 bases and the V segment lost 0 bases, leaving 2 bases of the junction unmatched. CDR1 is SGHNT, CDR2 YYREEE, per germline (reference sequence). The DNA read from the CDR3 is TGTGCCAGCAGCTTGGGAGGGACAGGGGAGACC. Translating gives CASSLGGTGET. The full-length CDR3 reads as CASSLGGTGETQYF.

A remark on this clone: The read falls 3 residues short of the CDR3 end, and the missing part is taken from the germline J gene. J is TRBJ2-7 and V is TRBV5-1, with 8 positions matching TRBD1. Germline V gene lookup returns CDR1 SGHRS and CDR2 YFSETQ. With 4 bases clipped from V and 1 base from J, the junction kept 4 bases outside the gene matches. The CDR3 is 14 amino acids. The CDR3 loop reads CASSTGQGSYEQYF. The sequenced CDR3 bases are TGCGCCAGCAGCACCGGACAGGGATCCTACGAG.

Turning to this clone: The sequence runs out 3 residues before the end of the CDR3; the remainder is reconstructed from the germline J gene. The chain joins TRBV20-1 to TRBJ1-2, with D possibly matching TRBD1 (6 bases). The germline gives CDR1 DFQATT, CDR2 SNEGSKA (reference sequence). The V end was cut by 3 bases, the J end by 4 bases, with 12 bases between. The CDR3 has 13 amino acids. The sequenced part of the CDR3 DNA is TGCAGTGCTAGCCCGACAGGACTCTATGGC. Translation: CSASPTGLYG. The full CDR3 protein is CSASPTGLYGYTF.

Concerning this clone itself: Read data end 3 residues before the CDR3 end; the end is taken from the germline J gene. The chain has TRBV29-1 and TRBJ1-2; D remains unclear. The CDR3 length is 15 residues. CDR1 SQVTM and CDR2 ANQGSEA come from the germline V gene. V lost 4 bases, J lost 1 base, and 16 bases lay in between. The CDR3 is CSVAQLWAINYGYTF. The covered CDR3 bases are TGCAGCGTTGCCCAGCTTTGGGCTATTAACTATGGC.

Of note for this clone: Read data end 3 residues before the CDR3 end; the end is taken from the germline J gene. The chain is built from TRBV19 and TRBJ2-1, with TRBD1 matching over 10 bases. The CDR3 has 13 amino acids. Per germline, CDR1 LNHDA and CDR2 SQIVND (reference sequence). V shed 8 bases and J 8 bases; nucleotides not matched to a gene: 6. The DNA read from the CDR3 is TGTGCCAGTGGAGAGACAGGGGGCCATGAG. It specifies CASGETGGHE. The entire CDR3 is CASGETGGHEQFF.

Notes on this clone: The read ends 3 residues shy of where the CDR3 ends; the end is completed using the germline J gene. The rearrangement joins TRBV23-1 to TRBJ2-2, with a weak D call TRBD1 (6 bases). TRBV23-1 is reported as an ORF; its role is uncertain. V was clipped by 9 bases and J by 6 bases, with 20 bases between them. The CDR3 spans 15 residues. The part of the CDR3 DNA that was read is TGCGCCAGAACCCGGGGTAGGGGGATAGCCGGGGAG. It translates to CARTRGRGIAGE. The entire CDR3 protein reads CARTRGRGIAGELFF.

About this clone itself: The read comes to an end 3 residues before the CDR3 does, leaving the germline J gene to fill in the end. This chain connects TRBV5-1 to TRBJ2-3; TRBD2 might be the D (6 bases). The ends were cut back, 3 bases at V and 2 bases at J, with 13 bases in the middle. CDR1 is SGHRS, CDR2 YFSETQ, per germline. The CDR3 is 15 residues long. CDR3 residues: CASSSGGGDTDTQYF. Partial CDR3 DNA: TGCGCCAGCAGCTCAGGAGGCGGGGACACAGATACG. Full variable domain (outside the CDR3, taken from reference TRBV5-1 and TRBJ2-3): KAGVTQTPRYLIKTRGQQVTLSCSPISGHRSVSWYQQTPGQGLQFLFEYFSETQRNKGNFPGRFSGRQFSNSRSEMNVSTLELGDSALYLCASSSGGGDTDTQYFGPGTRLTVL.

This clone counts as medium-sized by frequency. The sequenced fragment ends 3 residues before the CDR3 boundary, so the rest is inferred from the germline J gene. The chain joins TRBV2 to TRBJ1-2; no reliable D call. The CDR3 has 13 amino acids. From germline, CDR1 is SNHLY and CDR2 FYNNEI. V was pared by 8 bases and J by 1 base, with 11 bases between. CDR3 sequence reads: CASLRRLNYGYTF. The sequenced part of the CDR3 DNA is TGTGCCAGCTTGAGGAGACTTAACTATGGC.

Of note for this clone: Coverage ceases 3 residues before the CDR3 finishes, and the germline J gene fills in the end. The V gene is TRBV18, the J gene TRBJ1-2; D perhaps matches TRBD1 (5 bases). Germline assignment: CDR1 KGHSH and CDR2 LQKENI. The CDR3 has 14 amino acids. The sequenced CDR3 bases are TGTGCCAGCTCACCACTAGGGGATGGCTACGAC. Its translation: CASSPLGDGYD. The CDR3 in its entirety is CASSPLGDGYDYTF.

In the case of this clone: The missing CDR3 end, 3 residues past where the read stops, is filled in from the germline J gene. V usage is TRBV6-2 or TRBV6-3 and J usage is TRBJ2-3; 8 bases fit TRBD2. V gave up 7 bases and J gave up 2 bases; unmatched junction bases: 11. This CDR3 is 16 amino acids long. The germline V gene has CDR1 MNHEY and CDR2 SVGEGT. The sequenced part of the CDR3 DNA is TGTGCCAGCAACCCCGCCGGGGGGGCCGTCACAGATACG. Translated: CASNPAGGAVTDT. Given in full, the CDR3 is CASNPAGGAVTDTQYF.